This T cell receptor beta chain stems from a study of Tregs in tolerant kidney transplant recipients. Method: immunoSEQ multiplex PCR; TCRdb's copy keeps in-frame clones and lacks some. The sample lists 200,000 to 300,000 clones; around 82% were seen once. The sequenced material came from CD4+ T cells from blood. This sequence was found in a human donor in good health.

In nucleotides, the CDR3 is TGTGCCAGTAGTACGGACAGGAGCTCCTACAATGAGCAGTTCTTC. The encoded protein is CASSTDRSSYNEQFF. The chain employs TRBV19 and TRBJ2-1, with TRBD1 matching 7 bases. The V and J ends lost 4 bases and 0 bases, in that order; junction bases with no gene match: 3. Germline V gene sequence: CDR1 LNHDA, CDR2 SQIVND (reference sequence). The CDR3 covers 15 residues.